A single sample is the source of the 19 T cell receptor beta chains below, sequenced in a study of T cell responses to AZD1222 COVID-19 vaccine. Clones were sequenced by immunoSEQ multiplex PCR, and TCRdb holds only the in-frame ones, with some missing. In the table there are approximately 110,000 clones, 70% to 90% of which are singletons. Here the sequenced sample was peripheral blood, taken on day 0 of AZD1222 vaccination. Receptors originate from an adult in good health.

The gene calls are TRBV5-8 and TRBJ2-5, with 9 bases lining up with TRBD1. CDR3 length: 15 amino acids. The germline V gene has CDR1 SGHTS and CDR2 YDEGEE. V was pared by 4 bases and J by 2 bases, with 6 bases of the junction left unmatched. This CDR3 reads CASSLGTGKQETQYF. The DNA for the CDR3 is TGTGCCAGCAGCCTTGGGACAGGGAAGCAAGAGACCCAGTACTTC.

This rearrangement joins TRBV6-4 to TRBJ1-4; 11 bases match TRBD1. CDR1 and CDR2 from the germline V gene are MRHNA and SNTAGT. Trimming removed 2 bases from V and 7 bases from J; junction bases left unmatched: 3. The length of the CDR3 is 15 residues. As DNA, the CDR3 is TGTGCCAGCAGTGACACCGGGACAGGGGGTGAAAAACTGTTTTTT. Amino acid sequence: CASSDTGTGGEKLFF.

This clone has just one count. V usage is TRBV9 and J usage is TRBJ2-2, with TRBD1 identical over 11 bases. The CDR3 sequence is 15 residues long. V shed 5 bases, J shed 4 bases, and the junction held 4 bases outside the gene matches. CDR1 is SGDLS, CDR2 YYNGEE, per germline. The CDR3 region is CASRAGTGGTGELFF. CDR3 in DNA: TGTGCCAGCAGAGCCGGGACAGGGGGCACCGGGGAGCTGTTTTTT.

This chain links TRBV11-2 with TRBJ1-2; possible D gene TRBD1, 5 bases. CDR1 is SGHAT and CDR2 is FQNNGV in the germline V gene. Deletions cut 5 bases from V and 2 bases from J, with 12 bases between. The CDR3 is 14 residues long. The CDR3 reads CASSPGTGNYGYTF. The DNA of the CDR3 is TGTGCCAGCAGCCCCGGGACGGGAAACTATGGCTACACCTTC.

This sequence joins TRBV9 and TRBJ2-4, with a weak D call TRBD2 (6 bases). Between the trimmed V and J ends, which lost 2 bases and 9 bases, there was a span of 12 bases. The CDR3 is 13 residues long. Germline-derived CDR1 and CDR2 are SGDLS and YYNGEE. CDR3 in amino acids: CASSVVLGGIQYF. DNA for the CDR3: TGTGCCAGCAGCGTCGTGTTGGGGGGCATTCAGTACTTC.

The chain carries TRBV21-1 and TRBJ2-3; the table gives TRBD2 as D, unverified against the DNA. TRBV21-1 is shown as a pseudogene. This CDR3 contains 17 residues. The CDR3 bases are TGTGCCAGCAGCAAAGGGGGACTAGCGGGGGATACAGATACGCAGTATTTT. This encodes CASSKGGLAGDTDTQYF.

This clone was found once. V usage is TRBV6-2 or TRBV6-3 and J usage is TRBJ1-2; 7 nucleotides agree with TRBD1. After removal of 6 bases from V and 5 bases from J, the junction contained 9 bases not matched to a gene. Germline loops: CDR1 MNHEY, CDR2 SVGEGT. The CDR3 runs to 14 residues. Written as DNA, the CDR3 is TGTGCCAGCAGCCACAGGGGCGCGGGGTATGGCTACACCTTC. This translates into CASSHRGAGYGYTF.

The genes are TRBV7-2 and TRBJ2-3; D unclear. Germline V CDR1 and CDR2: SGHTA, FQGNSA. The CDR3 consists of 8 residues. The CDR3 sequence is CYTDTQYF. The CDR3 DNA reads TGTTACACAGATACGCAGTATTTT.

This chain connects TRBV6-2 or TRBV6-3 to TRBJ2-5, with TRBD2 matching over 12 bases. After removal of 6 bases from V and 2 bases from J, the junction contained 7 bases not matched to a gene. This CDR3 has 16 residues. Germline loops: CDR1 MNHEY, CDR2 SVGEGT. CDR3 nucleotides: TGTGCCAGCAGCTCGACTAGCGGGGGCCATCAAGAGACCCAGTACTTC. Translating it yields CASSSTSGGHQETQYF.

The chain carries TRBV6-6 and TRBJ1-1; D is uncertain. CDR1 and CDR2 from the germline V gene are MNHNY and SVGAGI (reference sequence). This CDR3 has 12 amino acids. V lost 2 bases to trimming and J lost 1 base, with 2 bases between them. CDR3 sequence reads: CASSYPNTEAFF. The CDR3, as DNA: TGTGCCAGCAGTTACCCGAACACTGAAGCTTTCTTT.

CDR3 residues: CASSRQGGFDNQPQHF. CDR3 sequence (DNA): TGTGCCAGCAGTCGACAGGGAGGATTTGACAATCAGCCCCAGCATTTT. The rearrangement joins TRBV6-6 to TRBJ1-5, with 7 bases matching TRBD1. Germline CDR1 is MNHNY and CDR2 is SVGAGI (reference sequence). The CDR3 consists of 16 residues. The trim removed 5 bases at V and 3 bases at J, leaving 10 bases unmatched.

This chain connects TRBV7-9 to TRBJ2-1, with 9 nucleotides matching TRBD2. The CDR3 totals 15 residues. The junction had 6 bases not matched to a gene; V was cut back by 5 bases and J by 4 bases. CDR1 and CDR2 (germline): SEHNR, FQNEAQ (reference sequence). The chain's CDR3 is CASSIGGGGYNEQFF. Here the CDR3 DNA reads TGTGCCAGCAGCATCGGCGGGGGGGGTTACAATGAGCAGTTCTTC.

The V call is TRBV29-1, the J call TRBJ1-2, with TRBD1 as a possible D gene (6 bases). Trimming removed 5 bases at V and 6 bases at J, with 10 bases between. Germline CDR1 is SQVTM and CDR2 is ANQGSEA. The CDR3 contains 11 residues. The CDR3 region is CSVLAGDGYTF. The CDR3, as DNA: TGCAGCGTTCTGGCAGGGGATGGCTACACCTTC.

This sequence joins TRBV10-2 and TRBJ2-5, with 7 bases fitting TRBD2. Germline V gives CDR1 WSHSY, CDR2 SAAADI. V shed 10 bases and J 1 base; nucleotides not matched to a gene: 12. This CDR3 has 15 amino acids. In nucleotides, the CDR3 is TGCGCCACCGAACCGAGCGGGAAAATCCAAGAGACCCAGTACTTC. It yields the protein CATEPSGKIQETQYF.

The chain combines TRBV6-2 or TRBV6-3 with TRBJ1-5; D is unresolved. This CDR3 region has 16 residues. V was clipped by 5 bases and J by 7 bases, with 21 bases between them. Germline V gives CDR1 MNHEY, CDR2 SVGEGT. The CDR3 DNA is TGTGCCAGCAGTACACGAGGCGCGCTCTCGTGGCAGCCCCAGCATTTT. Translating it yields CASSTRGALSWQPQHF.

CDR3 sequence: CASSAGVNTEAFF. In nucleotides, the CDR3 is TGCGCCAGCAGTGCAGGGGTAAACACTGAAGCTTTCTTT. The rearrangement joins TRBV10-1 to TRBJ1-1, with D maybe TRBD1 (6 bases). Germline values: CDR1 WNHNN, CDR2 SYGVQD (reference sequence). V lost 4 bases to trimming and J lost 2 bases, with 8 bases between them. The CDR3 is 13 residues long.

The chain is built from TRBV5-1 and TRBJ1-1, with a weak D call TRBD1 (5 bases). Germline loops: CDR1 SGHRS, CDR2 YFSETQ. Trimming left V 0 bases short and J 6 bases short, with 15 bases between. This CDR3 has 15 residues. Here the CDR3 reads CASSLAPGGEAEAFF. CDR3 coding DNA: TGCGCCAGCAGCTTGGCCCCGGGAGGGGAAGCTGAAGCTTTCTTT.

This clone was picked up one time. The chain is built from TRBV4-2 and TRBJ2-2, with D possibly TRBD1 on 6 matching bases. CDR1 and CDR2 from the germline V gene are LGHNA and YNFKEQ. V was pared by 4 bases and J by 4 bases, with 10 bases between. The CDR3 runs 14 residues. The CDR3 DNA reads TGTGCCAGCAGCCCACGGGACATCACCGGGGAGCTGTTTTTT. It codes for CASSPRDITGELFF.

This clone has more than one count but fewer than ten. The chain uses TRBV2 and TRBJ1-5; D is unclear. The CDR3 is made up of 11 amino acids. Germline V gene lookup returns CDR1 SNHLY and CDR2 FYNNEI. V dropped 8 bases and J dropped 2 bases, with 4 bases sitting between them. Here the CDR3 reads CASRGNQPQHF. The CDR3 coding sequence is TGTGCCAGCCGGGGCAATCAGCCCCAGCATTTT.